Each of the 16 T cell receptor beta chains below was sequenced from the same sample in a study of T cell responses to AZD1222 COVID-19 vaccine (dated by TCRdb to the early 2020s). Libraries were made using the immunoSEQ multiplex PCR assay. Entries here come from immuneACCESS through TCRdb and include only in-frame sequences with V and J called. Some clones fail to appear in such tables; in the studies checked, an unresolved V gene covers under half of the shortfall, and the cause of the remainder is unknown. A total of roughly 100,000 clones appear in this sample, approximately 88% of them only once. The top ten clonotypes cover under 3% of the sample. Reading the label with the study, this specimen's time point is: baseline before first vaccination. The sample consisted of peripheral blood, taken on day 0 of AZD1222 vaccination. These receptor sequences come from an adult in good health.

The J gene is TRBJ1-2, the V gene TRBV19; perhaps TRBD1 as D (6 bases). CDR3 length equals 13 residues. The germline V gene encodes CDR1 LNHDA and CDR2 SQIVND (reference sequence). Trimming stripped 5 bases from V and 3 bases from J, with 10 bases between. CDR3 in amino acids: CASSSGTYYGYTF. CDR3 in DNA: TGTGCCAGTAGTTCCGGGACATACTATGGCTACACCTTC.

The chain joins TRBV5-1 to TRBJ2-5; no clear D gene. Trimming left V 4 bases short and J 5 bases short, with 15 bases between. This CDR3 has 14 amino acids. CDR1 is SGHRS, CDR2 YFSETQ, per germline. CDR3 in DNA: TGCGCCAGCAGCCTGGACGGAGTGAGGGAGACCCAGTACTTC. It specifies CASSLDGVRETQYF. Variable domain in full (rest from reference TRBV5-1 and TRBJ2-5): KAGVTQTPRYLIKTRGQQVTLSCSPISGHRSVSWYQQTPGQGLQFLFEYFSETQRNKGNFPGRFSGRQFSNSRSEMNVSTLELGDSALYLCASSLDGVRETQYFGPGTRLLVL.

V usage is TRBV7-9 and J usage is TRBJ2-3; D is undetermined. The V gene's germline CDR1 is SEHNR and CDR2 FQNEAQ (reference sequence). V was shortened by 5 bases and J by 2 bases, with 8 bases between the two germline ends. This CDR3 has 13 residues. The CDR3 loop reads CASSPWNTDTQYF. As DNA, the CDR3 is TGTGCCAGCAGCCCGTGGAACACAGATACGCAGTATTTT.

This chain connects TRBV18 to TRBJ2-1, with 9 positions matching TRBD1. The CDR3 has 14 residues. Germline loops: CDR1 KGHSH, CDR2 LQKENI. V lost 8 bases, J lost 5 bases, and 7 bases stayed unmatched. The CDR3 protein is CASQIGTGNNEQFF. The CDR3 DNA is TGTGCCAGCCAGATCGGGACAGGGAACAATGAGCAGTTCTTC. The variable domain in full, with the rest retrieved from reference TRBV18 and TRBJ2-1, is NAGVMQNPRHLVRRRGQEARLRCSPMKGHSHVYWYRQLPEEGLKFMVYLQKENIIDESGMPKERFSAEFPKEGPSILRIQQVVRGDSAAYFCASQIGTGNNEQFFGPGTRLTVL.

This sequence joins TRBV6-5 and TRBJ2-3; D possibly uses TRBD1 or TRBD2 (6 bases each). Germline CDR1 is MNHEY and CDR2 is SVGAGI. V lost 10 bases to trimming and J lost 1 base, with 18 bases between them. The CDR3 sequence is 15 residues long. This CDR3 is CATHGGRAGTDTQYF. As DNA, the CDR3 is TGTGCCACCCACGGGGGCAGGGCCGGCACAGATACGCAGTATTTT.

Remarks on this clone: The sample holds other DNA sequences that translate to the same CDR3. The genes are TRBV28 and TRBJ1-1; no clear D gene. The V gene's germline CDR1 is MDHEN and CDR2 SYDVKM. The CDR3 runs 13 residues. Trimming cost V 5 bases and J 2 bases, with 9 bases left between them. Written as DNA, the CDR3 is TGTGCCAGCAGTCCTCCGGGAAACACTGAAGCTTTCTTT. This sequence encodes CASSPPGNTEAFF. Based on the CDR3 plus reference TRBV28 and TRBJ1-1, the full variable domain is DVKVTQSSRYLVKRTGEKVFLECVQDMDHENMFWYRQDPGLGLRLIYFSYDVKMKEKGDIPEGYSVSREKKERFSLILESASTNQTSMYLCASSPPGNTEAFFGQGTRLTVV.

This chain connects TRBV28 to TRBJ1-2; 8 nucleotides agree with TRBD1. The junction had 11 bases not matched to a gene; V was cut back by 4 bases and J by 7 bases. CDR3 length: 15 residues. Germline assignment: CDR1 MDHEN and CDR2 SYDVKM. CDR3 sequence (DNA): TGTGCCAGCAGTTCGACAGGGGACGGGAGTGGTGGCTACACCTTC. It encodes CASSSTGDGSGGYTF.

This chain joins TRBV4-2 and TRBJ2-7; D is perhaps TRBD1 (6 bases). The V end lost 0 bases, the J end lost 4 bases, and 10 bases lay between the germline ends. Germline V gene lookup returns CDR1 LGHNA and CDR2 YNFKEQ. This CDR3 has 14 amino acids. The DNA of the CDR3 is TGTGCCAGCAGCCAAGAACCACAGGGTTACGAGCAGTACTTC. This codes for CASSQEPQGYEQYF.

This chain uses TRBV6-1 with TRBJ1-2; D might be TRBD1 (5 bases). The CDR3 runs 13 residues. Trimming cost V 2 bases and J 8 bases, with 12 bases left between them. The germline V gene has CDR1 MNHNS and CDR2 SASEGT. This chain's CDR3 is CASSELWGSGYTF. CDR3 nucleotides: TGTGCCAGCAGTGAACTGTGGGGGAGCGGCTACACCTTC.

The rearrangement uses TRBV9 and TRBJ1-3; 7 nucleotides align to TRBD1. Germline V CDR1 and CDR2: SGDLS, YYNGEE. This CDR3 has 15 amino acids. The trim removed 4 bases at V and 0 bases at J, leaving 4 bases unmatched. CDR3 coding DNA: TGTGCCAGCAGCCCAAGACAGGGCTCTGGAAACACCATATATTTT. The encoded protein is CASSPRQGSGNTIYF.

This chain links TRBV2 with TRBJ2-1, with 9 nucleotides matching TRBD2. The CDR3 runs 12 residues. The trim removed 6 bases at V and 6 bases at J, leaving 0 bases unmatched. CDR1 is SNHLY and CDR2 is FYNNEI in the germline V gene. The CDR3 loop reads CASRGLANEQFF. The CDR3 DNA is TGTGCCAGCAGGGGACTAGCCAATGAGCAGTTCTTC.

The genes are TRBV3-1 (or the pseudogene TRBV3-2) and TRBJ1-3; 11 bases align to TRBD1. V lost 4 bases and J lost 8; bases outside the gene matches: 7. In germline, CDR1 is LGHDT, CDR2 YNNKEL (reference sequence). This CDR3 spans 15 amino acids. The CDR3 protein is CASSRRDRGTDTIYF. The CDR3 region has the DNA TGTGCCAGCAGCCGCCGGGACAGGGGGACGGACACCATATATTTT.

The V gene is TRBV4-2, the J gene TRBJ2-3; 16 positions match TRBD2. The CDR3 consists of 23 residues. V lost 0 bases to trimming and J lost 2 bases; unmatched junction nucleotides: 17. The germline gives CDR1 LGHNA, CDR2 YNFKEQ. The CDR3 DNA follows: TGTGCCAGCAGCCAAGAAAGGGGCCGGGGACTAGCGGGAGGGATGGGGATCACAGATACGCAGTATTTT. It codes for CASSQERGRGLAGGMGITDTQYF.

This chain's CDR3 is CTSSVRWDSAYEQYF. The DNA of the CDR3 is TGCACCAGCAGCGTTCGTTGGGACTCCGCCTACGAGCAGTACTTC. V is TRBV1 and J is TRBJ2-7; TRBD2 is taken as the D call from the table, unchecked against the DNA. TRBV1 is a known pseudogene. The CDR3 has 15 amino acids.

There are a few counts of this clone. The chain employs TRBV7-9 and TRBJ1-1; D might be TRBD1 (5 bases). The CDR3 consists of 14 residues. V lost 7 bases to trimming and J lost 3 bases, with 15 bases between them. Germline V gene sequence: CDR1 SEHNR, CDR2 FQNEAQ (reference sequence). The CDR3 DNA reads TGTGCCAGCACCGGGGGGGATTTAGACACTGAAGCTTTCTTT. Its protein product is CASTGGDLDTEAFF.

The rearrangement links TRBV6-6 to TRBJ1-1; D perhaps matches TRBD1 (5 bases). V lost 5 bases and J lost 5, with 15 bases in between. Germline V gene lookup returns CDR1 MNHNY and CDR2 SVGAGI (reference sequence). The CDR3 covers 14 residues. CDR3 in amino acids: CASSDRQGGTEAFF. DNA for the CDR3: TGTGCCAGCAGTGACCGTCAGGGAGGGACTGAAGCTTTCTTT.